The 19 T cell receptor beta chains listed next were all sequenced from one sample in a study of T cells in Graves' hyperthyroidism and ophthalmopathy. Amplification yielded TCR beta CDR3 regions, with RNA transcripts as the source. First-round RT-PCR targeting the TCR CDR3 was performed with the HTBI primer set. MiXCR, applied by TCRdb to the multiplex PCR reads, yields one record per CDR3 protein. The table has 500,000 to 800,000 distinct CDR3 sequences, less than 45% seen once. Source material: peripheral blood or thyroid tissue (not recorded which). The receptors shown here come from an adult man with Graves' disease, either hyperthyroidism or ophthalmopathy (not recorded which).

This clonotype has more than one count but fewer than ten. V gene TRBV12-5 combines with J gene TRBJ1-2, with D unresolved. Trimming took off 1 base at V and 3 bases at J, with 6 bases between the two ends. The germline V gene has CDR1 LGHNT and CDR2 FRNRAP. The CDR3 is made up of 13 amino acids. CDR3 protein: CASGLDRDYGYTF. The CDR3 coding sequence is TGTGCTAGTGGTTTGGACAGAGACTATGGCTACACCTTC.

With respect to this clonotype: An end of the junction differs from the germline gene, which may be a read error. The gene calls are TRBV7-7 and TRBJ2-2, with D possibly being TRBD1 (5 bases). The CDR3 has 15 amino acids. Germline V gives CDR1 SSHAT, CDR2 FNYEAQ (reference sequence). The CDR3 nucleotides are TGTGCTAGCAGCGTTGAAGGGCAGGGCGCTGGGGAGCTGTTTTTT. Translation: CASSVEGQGAGELFF.

In its sample, this clonotype was seen once. The rearrangement joins TRBV11-2 to TRBJ1-2, with 9 positions matching TRBD1. Germline assignment: CDR1 SGHAT and CDR2 FQNNGV. J lost 2 bases, V lost 5 bases, and 12 bases had no gene match. The CDR3 covers 17 residues. DNA for the CDR3: TGTGCCAGCAGCACTCACAGGGGGCGAGGGGGAAACTATGGCTACACCTTC. This encodes CASSTHRGRGGNYGYTF. Together with reference TRBV11-2 and TRBJ1-2, the CDR3 gives the full variable domain: EAGVAQSPRYKIIEKRQSVAFWCNPISGHATLYWYQQILGQGPKLLIQFQNNGVVDDSQLPKDRFSAERLKGVDSTLKIQPAKLEDSAVYLCASSTHRGRGGNYGYTFGSGTRLTVV.

This clonotype was picked up a small number of times. This chain connects TRBV6-6 to TRBJ1-1; D uncertain. CDR1 and CDR2 (germline): MNHNY, SVGAGI (reference sequence). The CDR3 extends over 12 amino acids. V shed 5 bases and J shed 3 bases, with 7 bases lying between them. Here the CDR3 reads CASSNQHTEAFF. In nucleotides, the CDR3 is TGTGCCAGCAGTAATCAACACACTGAAGCTTTCTTT.

In its sample, this clonotype was seen many times. V gene TRBV10-3 combines with J gene TRBJ2-5; tentative D call: TRBD2 (5 bases). The CDR3 loop spans 14 amino acids. CDR1 is ENHRY and CDR2 is SYGVKD in the germline V gene. The V end was cut by 8 bases, the J end by 5 bases, with 18 bases between. CDR3 sequence (DNA): TGTGCCATCTCCTATGACTTCGGCGGGGAGACCCAGTACTTC. Its protein is CAISYDFGGETQYF.

This chain links TRBV7-3 with TRBJ2-5; D possibly matches TRBD1 or TRBD2 (7 bases each). The CDR3 length is 15 residues. The V end was cut by 4 bases, the J end by 5 bases, with 17 bases between. The germline V gene has CDR1 SGHTA and CDR2 FQGTGA. The CDR3 nucleotides are TGTGCCAGCAGCTCCCAGGGGGTGGGAGGGGAGACCCAGTACTTC. It yields the protein CASSSQGVGGETQYF.

The rearrangement joins TRBV7-9 to TRBJ1-4; no definite D call. Looked up from germline, CDR1 is SEHNR and CDR2 is FQNEAQ (reference sequence). CDR3 length: 15 amino acids. V was cut by 5 bases and J by 8 bases, with 18 bases left in between. The CDR3 region is CASSGGERGREKLFF. CDR3 bases: TGTGCCAGCAGCGGCGGCGAGCGAGGCCGGGAAAAACTGTTTTTT.

A remark on this clonotype: A junction end diverges from the germline sequence, so it may reflect a read error. V gene TRBV7-1 combines with J gene TRBJ1-2, with TRBD1 matching over 9 bases. TRBV7-1 is recorded as an ORF, its role being uncertain. The CDR3 is 15 residues long. The CDR3 nucleotides read TGCGCCAGCAGCTCAGGGACAGGGCGGTCTGGGGGCTACACCTTC. Amino acid sequence: CASSSGTGRSGGYTF.

This clonotype was seen at least ten times. The V gene is TRBV12-3 or TRBV12-4, the J gene TRBJ1-5; a possible D gene is TRBD1 (5 bases). The CDR3 extends over 15 amino acids. Trimming took off 5 bases at V and 0 bases at J, with 11 bases between the two ends. The CDR3 here is CASSRQGYSNQPQHF. DNA of the CDR3: TGTGCCAGCAGTCGTCAGGGCTATAGCAATCAGCCCCAGCATTTT.

V usage is TRBV7-6 and J usage is TRBJ1-6; 7 bases line up with TRBD1. Losses at the gene ends were 5 bases for V and 10 bases for J; bases not matched to a gene: 11. CDR3 size: 15 residues. The germline V gene encodes CDR1 SGHVS and CDR2 FNYEAQ. The CDR3 reads CASSPARDSGSPLHF. CDR3 coding DNA: TGTGCCAGCAGCCCCGCCCGGGACAGCGGATCACCCCTCCACTTT.

About this clonotype itself: A much bigger clone sits one base away, suggesting this may be a read error. The V gene is TRBV6-1, the J gene TRBJ2-5; D may be TRBD2 (5 bases). This CDR3 is 13 amino acids long. Germline V gene lookup returns CDR1 MNHNS and CDR2 SASEGT. V lost 6 bases to trimming and J lost 9 bases, with 17 bases between them. CDR3 bases: TGTGCCAGCAGACCGGGCCCTTCGGAGGCCCAGTACTTC. Translated: CASRPGPSEAQYF.

The chain recombines TRBV20-1 with TRBJ1-1; D not resolved. The V and J ends lost 0 bases and 0 bases respectively, with 8 bases between them. This CDR3 is 14 amino acids long. CDR1 DFQATT and CDR2 SNEGSKA come from the germline V gene (reference sequence). This CDR3 is CSARDWAMNTEAFF. As DNA, the CDR3 is TGCAGTGCTAGAGATTGGGCCATGAACACTGAAGCTTTCTTT.

As to this clonotype: A much larger clone lies a single base off, so this may be a read error. V and J are TRBV10-3 and TRBJ1-1; unclear D gene. Germline CDR1 ENHRY, CDR2 SYGVKD. The CDR3 totals 13 residues. Trimming took 6 bases from V and 6 from J, leaving 14 bases between them. The CDR3 bases are TGTGCCATCAGCCCCATAGGTGTAGCTGAAGCTTTCTTT. Translation: CAISPIGVAEAFF.

In its sample, this clonotype was seen many times. The chain is built from TRBV29-1 and TRBJ1-1; D is unresolved. Germline V gene lookup returns CDR1 SQVTM and CDR2 ANQGSEA. CDR3 size: 12 residues. V lost 7 bases, J lost 2 bases, and 11 bases lay in between. The CDR3 region is CSAGRGNTEAFF. CDR3 DNA: TGCAGCGCAGGACGGGGAAACACTGAAGCTTTCTTT.

To note about this clonotype: This may stem from a read error, because a much larger clone lies one nucleotide away. The V and J genes are TRBV29-1 and TRBJ1-1; tentatively, D is TRBD1 (5 bases). The CDR3 extends over 12 amino acids. Trimming pared 7 bases from V and 11 bases from J, leaving 20 bases between. CDR1 and CDR2 (germline): SQVTM, ANQGSEA. CDR3 nucleotides: TGCAGCGGGGGGGGATACGGGCTAAAGGCTTTCTTT. The encoded protein is CSGGGYGLKAFF.

CDR3 sequence: CASSELASGYEQYF. The CDR3 bases are TGTGCCAGCAGTGAACTGGCTAGCGGGTACGAGCAGTACTTC. This rearrangement joins TRBV2 to TRBJ2-7; TRBD2 matches 8 bases. The CDR3 spans 14 residues. From germline, CDR1 is SNHLY and CDR2 FYNNEI. The V and J ends lost 2 bases and 4 bases, in that order; junction bases with no gene match: 4.

This clonotype appeared a few times. The J gene is TRBJ2-5, the V gene TRBV20-1; 10 nucleotides agree with TRBD2. This CDR3 contains 15 residues. J was trimmed by 1 base and V by 3 bases; bases with no gene match: 5. Germline CDR1 DFQATT, CDR2 SNEGSKA (reference sequence). The CDR3 reads CSARTGLAIQETQYF. CDR3 nucleotides: TGCAGTGCTAGGACGGGACTAGCGATCCAAGAGACCCAGTACTTC.

The rearrangement links TRBV7-9 to TRBJ1-1, with 7 positions matching TRBD1. There are 12 residues in the CDR3. CDR1 is SEHNR, CDR2 FQNEAQ, per germline (reference sequence). After removal of 7 bases from V and 6 bases from J, the junction contained 5 bases not matched to a gene. For the CDR3, the DNA is TGTGCCAGCAATCAAACAGGGGCTGAAGCTTTCTTT. It is translated as CASNQTGAEAFF.

The J gene is TRBJ2-7, the V gene TRBV7-9; 8 bases map to TRBD1. This CDR3 spans 16 amino acids. Looked up from germline, CDR1 is SEHNR and CDR2 is FQNEAQ (reference sequence). Trimming at V came to 1 base and at J to 2 bases, leaving 7 bases not matched to a gene. CDR3 protein: CASSLVGQGVPYEQYF. In nucleotides, the CDR3 is TGTGCCAGCAGCTTAGTCGGACAGGGAGTGCCCTACGAGCAGTACTTC.